The 23 T cell receptor beta chains listed next were all sequenced from one sample in a study of T-cell memory formation after mild COVID-19. A single record per CDR3 protein comes from TCRdb applying MiXCR to the 5' RACE reads. The top ten hold around 2.2% of the sample, which has 200,000 to 250,000 distinct CDR3 sequences, just over 15% seen once. Sequenced input: PBMCs or a T cell subset sorted from them (not recorded which). All receptors come from an adult woman who had mild COVID-19 (a few samples of this study predate the infection). Cell type and time point are not known.

The sample holds many counts of this clonotype. The chain employs TRBV11-2 and TRBJ2-7; TRBD2 aligns across 9 bases. The CDR3 runs to 16 residues. After removal of 5 bases from V and 4 bases from J, the junction contained 12 bases not matched to a gene. The germline V gene has CDR1 SGHAT and CDR2 FQNNGV. In DNA, the CDR3 is TGTGCCAGCAGCAGAGCGGGACTAGCCTCCCGTTACGAGCAGTACTTC. This translates into CASSRAGLASRYEQYF.

A word on this clonotype: A junction end diverges from the germline sequence, so it may reflect a read error. The V call is TRBV7-9, the J call TRBJ2-1; D gene unclear. Germline V CDR1 and CDR2: SEHNR, FQNEAQ (reference sequence). CDR3 length equals 8 residues. The CDR3 loop reads CASSVPTF. Here the CDR3 DNA reads TGTGCCAGCAGCGTGCCTACCTTC.

The rearrangement links TRBV5-1 to TRBJ1-3; D possibly corresponds to TRBD1 (6 bases). Trimming cost V 1 base and J 2 bases, with 16 bases left between them. The V gene's germline CDR1 is SGHRS and CDR2 YFSETQ. The CDR3 consists of 17 residues. CDR3 loop: CASSLFSQGLPGNTIYF. CDR3 nucleotide sequence: TGCGCCAGCAGCTTGTTTTCCCAGGGGCTACCTGGAAACACCATATATTTT.

This clonotype has a count of ten or more. This sequence joins TRBV5-6 and TRBJ1-4, with a weak D call TRBD1 (5 bases). Germline CDR1 SGHDT, CDR2 YYEEEE. The length of the CDR3 is 15 residues. Trimming pared 0 bases from V and 5 bases from J, leaving 11 bases between. The CDR3: CASSLAAGHNEKLFF. The CDR3 DNA is TGTGCCAGCAGCTTGGCCGCAGGGCACAATGAAAAACTGTTTTTT.

This chain joins TRBV6-5 and TRBJ1-2; no clear D. Germline V lookup: CDR1 MNHEY, CDR2 SVGAGI. Trimming stripped 6 bases from V and 8 bases from J, with 13 bases between. This CDR3 is built from 12 residues. The CDR3 bases are TGTGCCAGCAGAGGCGTTGGGAGGGGCTACACCTTC. Translation: CASRGVGRGYTF.

This clonotype was counted a few times. This chain uses TRBV9 with TRBJ2-3; no clear D gene. Trimming cost V 4 bases and J 0 bases, with 12 bases left between them. Per the germline V gene, CDR1 is SGDLS and CDR2 is YYNGEE. This CDR3 is 15 amino acids long. The CDR3 loop reads CASSPTSLSTDTQYF. CDR3 nucleotides: TGTGCCAGCAGCCCTACTTCGCTTAGCACAGATACGCAGTATTTT.

This sequence joins TRBV6-5 and TRBJ1-2; no clear D gene. CDR1 and CDR2 from the germline V gene are MNHEY and SVGAGI. V was cut by 2 bases and J by 4 bases, with 11 bases left in between. This CDR3 has 14 residues. DNA for the CDR3: TGTGCCAGCAGTTACCGTCCGGACGTCTATGGCTACACCTTC. Its translation is CASSYRPDVYGYTF.

This clonotype has a handful of counts. V gene TRBV7-9 combines with J gene TRBJ1-5; possibly TRBD1 for D (5 bases). CDR3 length: 17 amino acids. Trimming left V 0 bases short and J 0 bases short, with 12 bases between. Germline CDR1 and CDR2: SEHNR and FQNEAQ (reference sequence). CDR3 nucleotide sequence: TGTGCCAGCAGCTTAGCCAGGGTAGGAGTTAGCAATCAGCCCCAGCATTTT. This sequence encodes CASSLARVGVSNQPQHF.

The J gene is TRBJ2-4, the V gene TRBV12-3 or TRBV12-4; TRBD2 matches 8 bases. The CDR3 totals 16 residues. J lost 2 bases, V lost 2 bases, and 5 bases had no gene match. This CDR3 reads CASSLSGGFSKNIQYF. In DNA form, the CDR3 reads TGTGCCAGCAGTTTAAGCGGGGGATTCTCCAAAAACATTCAGTACTTC.

This clonotype has a handful of counts. The chain joins TRBV29-1 to TRBJ2-1; 8 bases fit TRBD2. The CDR3 length is 14 residues. Germline CDR1 SQVTM, CDR2 ANQGSEA. Trimming took 3 bases from V and 3 from J; bases not matched to a gene: 4. DNA of the CDR3: TGCAGCGTTGAGCCCAGCGGGAGCTACAATGAGCAGTTCTTC. Translating it yields CSVEPSGSYNEQFF.

This clonotype was observed a few times. This sequence joins TRBV6-1 and TRBJ1-2, with D possibly being TRBD1 (5 bases). Trimming removed 9 bases at V and 2 bases at J, with 7 bases between. This CDR3 region has 11 residues. CDR1 MNHNS and CDR2 SASEGT come from the germline V gene. The CDR3 protein is CASQGNYGYTF. In DNA, the CDR3 is TGTGCCAGTCAGGGAAACTATGGCTACACCTTC.

This chain joins TRBV6-2 or TRBV6-3 and TRBJ1-4; D gene uncertain. The V gene's germline CDR1 is MNHEY and CDR2 SVGEGT. The CDR3 contains 13 residues. Trimming took 2 bases from V and 10 from J, leaving 11 bases between them. The CDR3 spells CASSYPGGGKLFF. The CDR3, as DNA: TGTGCCAGCAGTTACCCGGGCGGAGGAAAACTGTTTTTT.

The chain carries TRBV5-1 and TRBJ2-7; D possibly corresponds to TRBD2 (5 bases). Trimming took off 1 base at V and 3 bases at J, with 14 bases between the two ends. The CDR3 is made up of 15 amino acids. Germline lookup yields CDR1 SGHRS and CDR2 YFSETQ. The CDR3 reads CASSLSGHELYEQYF. CDR3 nucleotides: TGCGCCAGCAGCTTGAGCGGTCACGAACTCTACGAGCAGTACTTC.

In this sample, this clonotype turned up a few times. This sequence joins TRBV24-1 and TRBJ2-2; no firm D call. The CDR3 is 13 amino acids. Germline CDR1 KGHDR, CDR2 SFDVKD. V lost 10 bases and J 0 bases, leaving 8 bases between the germline ends. CDR3 amino acids: CATRSPNTGELFF. The CDR3 DNA is TGTGCCACGCGCAGTCCGAACACCGGGGAGCTGTTTTTT.

This clonotype has a count of ten or more. The chain carries TRBV6-5 and TRBJ2-1; D remains ambiguous. Trimming took 6 bases from V and 1 from J, leaving 13 bases between them. Germline V CDR1 and CDR2: MNHEY, SVGAGI. This CDR3 region has 15 residues. The CDR3 reads CASSPGPRSYNEQFF. CDR3 DNA sequence: TGTGCCAGCAGCCCCGGACCGCGGTCCTACAATGAGCAGTTCTTC.

This clonotype has more than one count but fewer than ten. This rearrangement joins TRBV12-3 or TRBV12-4 to TRBJ2-2, with D possibly matching TRBD2 (7 bases). The CDR3 spans 14 residues. Between the trimmed V and J ends, which lost 5 bases and 7 bases, there was a span of 14 bases. The CDR3 region is CASSMRGGDGELFF. The CDR3 DNA follows: TGTGCCAGCAGTATGCGAGGGGGGGACGGGGAGCTGTTTTTT.

This clonotype showed up just a few times. The genes are TRBV6-6 and TRBJ2-7; D could derive from TRBD1 or TRBD2 (6 bases each). CDR3 length: 16 residues. Between the trimmed V and J ends, which lost 0 bases and 3 bases, there was a span of 15 bases. Germline CDR1 is MNHNY and CDR2 is SVGAGI (reference sequence). The CDR3 protein is CASSYSGGQYVYEQYF. CDR3 bases: TGTGCCAGCAGTTACTCAGGGGGGCAATATGTCTACGAGCAGTACTTC.

This chain links TRBV19 with TRBJ1-4, with D possibly being TRBD1 (5 bases). The CDR3 runs to 14 residues. Trimming left V 1 base short and J 8 bases short, with 11 bases between. CDR1 is LNHDA and CDR2 is SQIVND in the germline V gene (reference sequence). The CDR3 sequence: CASSIAGGREKLFF. The CDR3 DNA is TGTGCCAGTAGTATAGCTGGGGGTCGCGAAAAACTGTTTTTT.

The rearrangement links TRBV29-1 to TRBJ2-1; D perhaps matches TRBD2 (5 bases). This CDR3 region has 14 residues. Trimming shortened V by 5 bases and J by 7 bases, and 18 bases separated the two germline ends. From germline, CDR1 is SQVTM and CDR2 ANQGSEA. The chain's CDR3 is CSVSRPPGFNEQFF. In nucleotides, the CDR3 is TGCAGCGTTTCCCGACCCCCGGGATTTAATGAGCAGTTCTTC.

This clonotype was recorded once. The CDR3: CASSPDRDPSGELFF. CDR3 bases: TGTGCCAGCAGCCCCGACCGGGACCCCTCCGGGGAGCTGTTTTTT. V usage is TRBV7-8 and J usage is TRBJ2-2; D could derive from TRBD1 or TRBD2 (5 bases each). Germline CDR1 reads SGHVS; CDR2 reads FQNEAQ. The CDR3 consists of 15 residues. The germline V and J ends were trimmed by 5 bases and 6 bases, with 16 bases remaining between them. The full variable domain, in which reference TRBV7-8 and TRBJ2-2 provide the parts outside the CDR3, is GAGVSQSPRYKVAKRGQDVALRCDPISGHVSLFWYQQALGQGPEFLTYFQNEAQLDKSGLPSDRFFAERPEGSVSTLKIQRTQQEDSAVYLCASSPDRDPSGELFFGEGSRLTVL.

This clonotype occurred many times. The V gene is TRBV6-5, the J gene TRBJ2-1; D might be TRBD2 (7 bases). The CDR3 is 15 residues long. Germline lookup yields CDR1 MNHEY and CDR2 SVGAGI. Trimming pared 6 bases from V and 7 bases from J, leaving 19 bases between. The CDR3 region has the DNA TGTGCCAGCAGGTATTTGGGGGGGGCGAGGAATGAGCAGTTCTTC. As protein: CASRYLGGARNEQFF.

This clonotype was recorded many times. The CDR3 nucleotides read TGCAGTGCTAGAAATCAGGACACAGATACGCAGTATTTT. Translating it yields CSARNQDTDTQYF. This sequence joins TRBV20-1 and TRBJ2-3, with no clear D. Germline assignment: CDR1 DFQATT and CDR2 SNEGSKA (reference sequence). Trimming took off 2 bases at V and 2 bases at J, with 8 bases between the two ends. The CDR3 sequence is 13 residues long.

This clonotype has more than one count but fewer than ten. The V gene is TRBV20-1, the J gene TRBJ2-7; 7 positions match TRBD2. V shed 0 bases, J shed 3 bases, and the junction held 8 bases outside the gene matches. From germline, CDR1 is DFQATT and CDR2 SNEGSKA (reference sequence). This CDR3 has 15 amino acids. In DNA, the CDR3 is TGCAGTGCTAGAGATGGGGGGGGGTCCAACTACGAGCAGTACTTC. The encoded protein is CSARDGGGSNYEQYF.